The clone carrying this TCR beta chain has more than one count but fewer than ten. The source of the sample is a study of human T cells and chemical hapten exposure. The CDR3 runs to 13 residues. From germline, CDR1 is MDHEN and CDR2 SYDVKM. The V and J ends lost 6 bases and 6 bases respectively, with 11 bases between them. TCRdb processed the RACE reads anew with MiXCR; each CDR3 protein has one entry. The sample lists roughly 380,000 distinct CDR3 sequences, 5.1% occurring once. Time point described: pre-sensitization, week 0. The sample's treatment: therapeutic diphenylcyclopropenone sensitization with weekly scalp DPC.

The material was whole blood, obtained in connection with sensitization to the hapten diphenylcyclopropenone (DPC). The chain links TRBV28 to TRBJ1-4, with no clear D. This clonotype was obtained from a woman aged 45-60 years with alopecia areata. Some clones in this sample may be carry-over from other donors' samples. CDR3 region: CASSPGRDEKLFF. DNA for the CDR3: TGTGCCAGCAGCCCTGGACGGGATGAAAAACTGTTTTTT.